This paragraph reports one T cell receptor beta chain. The sample belongs to a study of cytomegalovirus exposure and HLA in healthy donors. CDR1 is MNHEY, CDR2 SVGAGI, per germline. J lost 6 bases, V lost 6 bases, and 10 bases had no gene match. The CDR3 totals 15 residues. Primers included in the PCR were 60 Vbeta and 13 Jbeta primers. This table comes from immunoSEQ multiplex PCR, and its TCRdb copy is limited to in-frame clones, with some not included. The table has under 200,000 clones, around 63% seen once. This rearrangement joins TRBV6-5 to TRBJ1-4; 7 nucleotides line up with TRBD1. The sequence was collected from a woman in her late teens or twenties in good health and CMV-seropositive. The sample was PBMCs. CDR3 nucleotide sequence: TGTGCCAGCAGCCCCATCCCGGGACAGTATGAAAAACTGTTTTTT. Translated, it gives CASSPIPGQYEKLFF.